This T cell receptor beta chain comes out of a study of cytomegalovirus exposure and HLA in healthy donors. Broader study findings: Later work associated 16,951 TCR beta sequences with HLA alleles at 0.05 false discovery rate.

The study ran its PCR with 60 Vbeta and 13 Jbeta primers. TCRdb's table, derived via immunoSEQ multiplex PCR, lists solely in-frame clones and lacks some. Of around 85,000 clones listed, around 70% were seen once; the top ten hold 20% to 25%. The trim removed 3 bases at V and 6 bases at J, leaving 8 bases unmatched. Germline V gene data show CDR1 as MNHEY and CDR2 as SMNVEV (reference sequence). This CDR3 has 16 amino acids. Remarks on this clone: Its antigen remains unknown.

When sampled, the donors appeared nominally healthy, though they likely had unrecorded immune exposures. This clonotype was sampled from a man between 25 and 39 years old in good health and CMV-seropositive. The sequencing input was PBMCs. The chain combines TRBV27 with TRBJ2-2, with TRBD1 matching 9 bases. The CDR3 protein is CASSLEDRGSAGELFF. The CDR3 DNA sequence: TGTGCCAGCAGTTTGGAGGACAGGGGCAGTGCCGGGGAGCTGTTTTTT.